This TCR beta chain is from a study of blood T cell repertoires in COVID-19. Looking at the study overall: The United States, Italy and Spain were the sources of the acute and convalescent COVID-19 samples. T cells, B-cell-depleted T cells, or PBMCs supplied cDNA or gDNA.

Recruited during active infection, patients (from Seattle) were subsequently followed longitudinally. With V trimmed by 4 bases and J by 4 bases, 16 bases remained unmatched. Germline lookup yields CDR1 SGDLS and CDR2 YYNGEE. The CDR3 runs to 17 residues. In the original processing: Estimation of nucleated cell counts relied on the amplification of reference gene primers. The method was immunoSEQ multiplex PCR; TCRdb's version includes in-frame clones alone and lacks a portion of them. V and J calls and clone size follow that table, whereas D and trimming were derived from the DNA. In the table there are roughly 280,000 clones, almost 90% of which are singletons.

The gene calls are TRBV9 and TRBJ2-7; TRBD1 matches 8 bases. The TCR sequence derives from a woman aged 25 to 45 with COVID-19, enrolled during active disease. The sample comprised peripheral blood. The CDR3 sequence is CASSPRQGTVLSYEQYF. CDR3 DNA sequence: TGTGCCAGCAGCCCCCGACAGGGGACGGTTCTATCTTACGAGCAGTACTTC.